The 5 T cell receptor beta chains listed next were all sequenced from one sample in a study of T cell responses to AZD1222 COVID-19 vaccine. Some clones are missing from TCRdb's copy, which holds only in-frame ones; the method was immunoSEQ multiplex PCR. This repertoire shows about 190,000 clones, about 92% found once; its top ten account for over 1%. Here the sequenced sample was peripheral blood, taken on day 0 of AZD1222 vaccination. Receptors were obtained from an adult in good health.

The chain recombines TRBV7-3 with TRBJ2-2, with D possibly matching TRBD2 (7 bases). Trimming shortened V by 2 bases and J by 4 bases, and 14 bases separated the two germline ends. The CDR3 has 16 amino acids. In germline, CDR1 is SGHTA, CDR2 FQGTGA. The CDR3: CASSLSGGGGTGELFF. The CDR3 DNA reads TGTGCCAGCAGCTTATCCGGCGGGGGCGGCACCGGGGAGCTGTTTTTT. Together with reference TRBV7-3 and TRBJ2-2, the CDR3 gives the full variable domain: GAGVSQTPSNKVTEKGKYVELRCDPISGHTALYWYRQSLGQGPEFLIYFQGTGAADDSGLPNDRFFAVRPEGSVSTLKIQRTERGDSAVYLCASSLSGGGGTGELFFGEGSRLTVL.

The genes are TRBV2 and TRBJ1-2, with unresolved D. The germline V gene has CDR1 SNHLY and CDR2 FYNNEI. Trimming stripped 5 bases from V and 5 bases from J, with 6 bases between. The CDR3 is 11 amino acids. The DNA of the CDR3 is TGTGCCAGCAGTAAGGGATATGGCTACACCTTC. Translating gives CASSKGYGYTF. Combining the CDR3 with reference TRBV2 and TRBJ1-2 gives the whole variable domain EPEVTQTPSHQVTQMGQEVILRCVPISNHLYFYWYRQILGQKVEFLVSFYNNEISEKSEIFDDQFSVERPDGSNFTLKIRSTKLEDSAMYFCASSKGYGYTFGSGTRLTVV.

This chain's CDR3 is CASSSGRTYEQYF. As DNA, the CDR3 is TGTGCCAGCAGCTCAGGACGAACCTACGAGCAGTACTTC. The J gene is TRBJ2-7, the V gene TRBV9; D unclear. The CDR3 loop spans 13 amino acids. Looked up from germline, CDR1 is SGDLS and CDR2 is YYNGEE. Trimming left V 4 bases short and J 2 bases short, with 10 bases between.

The chain is built from TRBV2 and TRBJ1-1, with 9 bases that match TRBD1. Germline V gene sequence: CDR1 SNHLY, CDR2 FYNNEI. Trimming cost V 4 bases and J 7 bases; bases outside gene matches: 4. The CDR3 length is 13 residues. CDR3 protein: CASSGDRVIEAFF. In DNA, the CDR3 is TGTGCCAGCAGTGGGGACAGGGTAATTGAAGCTTTCTTT.

The V and J genes are TRBV20-1 and TRBJ2-7; maybe TRBD1 (5 bases). This CDR3 spans 14 amino acids. Trimming took 3 bases from V and 2 from J, leaving 14 bases between them. The germline V gene encodes CDR1 DFQATT and CDR2 SNEGSKA (reference sequence). The CDR3 loop reads CSASYQGTTYEQYF. The CDR3 DNA follows: TGCAGTGCTAGTTATCAGGGTACGACCTACGAGCAGTACTTC.